These 28 T cell receptor beta chains were sequenced from one sample in a study of T cells after yellow fever vaccination. MiXCR, applied by TCRdb to the 5' RACE reads, yields one record per CDR3 protein. The sample consists of 250,000 to 300,000 distinct CDR3 sequences, about 10% of them appearing once. The sample consisted of CD4+ T cells sorted from PBMCs, taken 5 days after the yellow fever booster vaccination. Every receptor here comes from a man aged 18 to 29 who received the YFV17D yellow fever vaccine.

This clonotype was counted between two and nine times. The J gene is TRBJ2-5, the V gene TRBV10-2; D possibly corresponds to TRBD1 (6 bases). Trimming cost V 5 bases and J 4 bases, with 14 bases left between them. This CDR3 is built from 14 residues. Germline CDR1 and CDR2: WSHSY and SAAADI. CDR3: CASSRGIDVETQYF. CDR3 DNA: TGCGCCAGCAGTAGGGGGATTGATGTAGAGACCCAGTACTTC.

The table lists this clonotype with a few counts. This chain links TRBV6-6 with TRBJ2-3, with a weak D call TRBD1 (6 bases). V lost 8 bases, J lost 3 bases, and 18 bases lay in between. The length of the CDR3 is 15 residues. The germline gives CDR1 MNHNY, CDR2 SVGAGI (reference sequence). CDR3 sequence (DNA): TGTGCCAGCGCTTACACAGGGAAGGGGACAGATACGCAGTATTTT. Translated, it gives CASAYTGKGTDTQYF.

This clonotype has a count of ten or more. J is TRBJ2-5 and V is TRBV6-2 or TRBV6-3; 12 nucleotides line up with TRBD2. Losses at the gene ends were 10 bases for V and 5 bases for J; bases not matched to a gene: 5. Germline CDR1 reads MNHEY; CDR2 reads SVGEGT. The CDR3 runs 13 residues. CDR3 in DNA: TGTGCCACCCGACTAGCGGGGGACGAGACCCAGTACTTC. Amino acids: CATRLAGDETQYF.

Only a few counts were recorded for this clonotype. This chain connects TRBV12-3 or TRBV12-4 to TRBJ1-2, with a tentative D call TRBD1 (6 bases). This CDR3 has 15 residues. V lost 4 bases, J lost 0 bases, and 12 bases lay in between. CDR3 in amino acids: CASSYGGRTNYGYTF. The CDR3 nucleotides read TGTGCCAGCAGTTATGGGGGGCGCACTAACTATGGCTACACCTTC.

The sample holds a few counts of this clonotype. The rearrangement uses TRBV7-3 and TRBJ2-2; D is unclear. CDR3 size: 14 residues. V was cut by 5 bases and J by 4 bases, with 11 bases left in between. Per germline, CDR1 SGHTA and CDR2 FQGTGA. DNA for the CDR3: TGTGCCAGCAGCAAACGCCCGGCCACCGGGGAGCTGTTTTTT. This gives the protein CASSKRPATGELFF.

The CDR3 bases are TGTGCCAGCTCACCACCAGGATTAGGAGGAACTGAAGCTTTCTTT. It encodes CASSPPGLGGTEAFF. This chain links TRBV18 with TRBJ1-1; no firm D call. Germline loops: CDR1 KGHSH, CDR2 LQKENI. The CDR3 is made up of 15 amino acids. V gave up 0 bases and J gave up 5 bases, with 13 bases separating them.

The chain employs TRBV18 and TRBJ2-3; D not resolved. V was clipped by 3 bases and J by 4 bases, with 8 bases between them. The germline CDR1 and CDR2 sequences are KGHSH and LQKENI. This CDR3 has 13 amino acids. This CDR3 is CASSPGSSDTQYF. The CDR3 nucleotides are TGTGCCAGCTCACCCGGATCCTCAGATACGCAGTATTTT.

This clonotype was detected only a few times. The chain employs TRBV7-3 and TRBJ1-1, with D maybe TRBD1 (5 bases). The CDR3 sequence is 12 residues long. Trimming took off 2 bases at V and 11 bases at J, with 12 bases between the two ends. The germline V gene encodes CDR1 SGHTA and CDR2 FQGTGA. For the CDR3, the DNA is TGTGCCAGCAGCTTACTTGGTGGGGCGGCTTTCTTT. It translates to CASSLLGGAAFF.

This sequence joins TRBV3-1 and TRBJ1-2, with D unresolved. The V gene lost 1 base and the J gene lost 2 bases, with 8 bases spanning the gap. The CDR3 is 14 residues long. Germline V gene lookup returns CDR1 LGHDT and CDR2 YNNKEL (reference sequence). The CDR3 DNA sequence: TGTGCCAGCAGCCAAGGAGGGAGCAACTATGGCTACACCTTC. This gives the protein CASSQGGSNYGYTF.

This chain links TRBV12-3 or TRBV12-4 with TRBJ1-4; no definite D call. V lost 5 bases and J 10 bases, leaving 17 bases between the germline ends. This CDR3 comprises 14 residues. The chain's CDR3 is CASSQGQRRGKLFF. For the CDR3, the DNA is TGTGCCAGCAGTCAAGGGCAGCGAAGAGGAAAACTGTTTTTT.

The table lists this clonotype with a few counts. V usage is TRBV7-2 and J usage is TRBJ1-5; D unclear. The CDR3 sequence is 12 residues long. Trimming took off 4 bases at V and 11 bases at J, with 12 bases between the two ends. Germline assignment: CDR1 SGHTA and CDR2 FQGNSA. In DNA, the CDR3 is TGTGCCAGCAGCTCCCCGAGAGGGACCCAGCATTTT. Translated, it gives CASSSPRGTQHF.

V and J are TRBV15 and TRBJ1-2, with D possibly being TRBD1 (6 bases). V gave up 5 bases and J gave up 7 bases, with 11 bases separating them. The CDR3 is 12 amino acids. Germline V gene sequence: CDR1 LNHNV, CDR2 YYDKDF (reference sequence). The DNA for the CDR3 is TGTGCCACCAGCCCTCGAGGGGGTGGCTACACCTTC. Translating it yields CATSPRGGGYTF.

This clonotype was seen a handful of times. The rearrangement links TRBV7-2 to TRBJ2-4; D could derive from TRBD1 or TRBD2 (5 bases each). The germline V gene has CDR1 SGHTA and CDR2 FQGNSA. The V end was cut by 6 bases, the J end by 6 bases, with 18 bases between. The length of the CDR3 is 15 residues. The DNA of the CDR3 is TGTGCCAGCAGTTCCCCTCAGTATGGGGGAAACATTCAGTACTTC. This codes for CASSSPQYGGNIQYF.

The V gene is TRBV4-1, the J gene TRBJ2-7; either TRBD1 or TRBD2 may fit D (5 bases each). Germline values: CDR1 MGHRA, CDR2 YSYEKL. There are 15 residues in the CDR3. V lost 2 bases and J lost 3, with 14 bases in between. CDR3 amino acids: CASSQSPGLSYEQYF. In DNA form, the CDR3 reads TGCGCCAGCAGCCAATCTCCGGGGCTTAGCTACGAGCAGTACTTC.

This clonotype was counted ten times or more. This chain joins TRBV4-2 and TRBJ1-5; D remains unclear. Germline CDR1 and CDR2: LGHNA and YNFKEQ. V dropped 6 bases and J dropped 10 bases, with 13 bases sitting between them. The CDR3 has 12 amino acids. The CDR3 bases are TGTGCCAGCAGGGATCATGAGGGACCCCAGCATTTT. Its protein product is CASRDHEGPQHF.

The sample holds many counts of this clonotype. The chain recombines TRBV11-2 with TRBJ1-2; D gene uncertain. V was trimmed by 10 bases and J by 0 bases, leaving 6 bases between them. The CDR3 spans 11 residues. Germline CDR1 and CDR2: SGHAT and FQNNGV. CDR3 nucleotides: TGTGCCACGGCCGCTAACTATGGCTACACCTTC. It translates to CATAANYGYTF.

This clonotype was detected only a few times. This rearrangement joins TRBV12-5 to TRBJ2-3; 8 nucleotides match TRBD1. The CDR3 has 14 amino acids. Germline V gene lookup returns CDR1 LGHNT and CDR2 FRNRAP. V trimming: 6 bases; J trimming: 0 bases; junction bases outside the gene matches: 2. CDR3 residues: CASGRDRSTDTQYF. CDR3 sequence (DNA): TGTGCTAGTGGCCGGGACAGGAGCACAGATACGCAGTATTTT. Complete variable domain (other parts from reference TRBV12-5 and TRBJ2-3): DARVTQTPRHKVTEMGQEVTMRCQPILGHNTVFWYRQTMMQGLELLAYFRNRAPLDDSGMPKDRFSAEMPDATLATLKIQPSEPRDSAVYFCASGRDRSTDTQYFGPGTRLTVL.

Only a few counts were recorded for this clonotype. This chain joins TRBV3-1 and TRBJ1-2; D not certain. With 4 bases removed from V and 3 bases from J, the gap between germline ends came to 15 bases. The CDR3 is 15 residues long. Germline CDR1 and CDR2: LGHDT and YNNKEL (reference sequence). The CDR3 protein is CASSLLSSSHYGYTF. CDR3 nucleotide sequence: TGTGCCAGCAGCCTCTTGTCCAGTAGCCACTATGGCTACACCTTC.

This clonotype was observed at least ten times. V is TRBV12-3 or TRBV12-4 and J is TRBJ1-1, with D hard to call. CDR3 size: 13 residues. Deletions cut 3 bases from V and 6 bases from J, with 11 bases between. This chain's CDR3 is CASSLVREAEAFF. CDR3 sequence (DNA): TGTGCCAGCAGTTTGGTTAGGGAGGCTGAAGCTTTCTTT.

This clonotype was seen many times. V gene TRBV20-1 combines with J gene TRBJ2-5; the match to TRBD1 covers 7 bases. The CDR3 length is 15 residues. The V gene's germline CDR1 is DFQATT and CDR2 SNEGSKA (reference sequence). Germline trimming cut 3 bases from V and 2 bases from J; bases unmatched to any gene: 9. In nucleotides, the CDR3 is TGCAGTGCTAGCCCGACAGGGCCGTATCAAGAGACCCAGTACTTC. This translates into CSASPTGPYQETQYF.

This clonotype turned up a few times. The CDR3 DNA sequence: TGTGCCAGCAGTTCGCCGGGACATAGCTCCTACGAGCAGTACTTC. Its translation: CASSSPGHSSYEQYF. This chain joins TRBV6-2 or TRBV6-3 and TRBJ2-7, with TRBD1 as a possible D gene (6 bases). The length of the CDR3 is 15 residues. V shed 4 bases and J shed 0 bases, with 13 bases lying between them. Germline V gene data show CDR1 as MNHEY and CDR2 as SVGEGT.

The rearrangement uses TRBV20-1 and TRBJ1-2, with D unclear. The CDR3 is 12 residues long. CDR1 and CDR2 from the germline V gene are DFQATT and SNEGSKA (reference sequence). Trimming pared 6 bases from V and 0 bases from J, leaving 8 bases between. The CDR3, as DNA: TGCAGTGCGAGGTCGGCTAACTATGGCTACACCTTC. Its translation: CSARSANYGYTF.

This clonotype has a handful of counts. V is TRBV20-1 and J is TRBJ2-1; 15 bases fit TRBD2. The length of the CDR3 is 17 residues. V was clipped by 3 bases and J by 4 bases; unmatched bases: 7. Germline assignment: CDR1 DFQATT and CDR2 SNEGSKA (reference sequence). The CDR3 sequence is CSASRGTSGGQYNEQFF. Written as DNA, the CDR3 is TGCAGTGCTAGTCGGGGGACTAGCGGGGGGCAATACAATGAGCAGTTCTTC.

In its sample, this clonotype was seen a few times. The J gene is TRBJ1-6, the V gene TRBV5-1; D perhaps matches TRBD1 (5 bases). The length of the CDR3 is 15 residues. Germline V gene sequence: CDR1 SGHRS, CDR2 YFSETQ. V lost 6 bases and J lost 8, with 18 bases in between. The CDR3 DNA is TGCGCCAGCACCACCGGGGCAGGGAGGGATTCACCCCTCCACTTT. Its translation is CASTTGAGRDSPLHF.

The CDR3 here is CARSAGTGKNIQYF. For the CDR3, the DNA is TGTGCCAGAAGTGCCGGGACTGGAAAAAACATTCAGTACTTC. V and J are TRBV12-3 or TRBV12-4 and TRBJ2-4, with D possibly matching TRBD2 (6 bases). Trimming removed 9 bases from V and 4 bases from J, with 16 bases in between. The CDR3 covers 14 residues.

This clonotype was seen at least ten times. The V gene is TRBV5-4, the J gene TRBJ2-3, with 8 bases identical to TRBD2. The V gene end was trimmed by 1 base and the J gene end by 2 bases; junction bases not matched to a gene: 12. In germline, CDR1 is SGHNT, CDR2 YYREEE (reference sequence). This CDR3 is 18 amino acids long. Written as DNA, the CDR3 is TGTGCCAGCAGCTTGACCCTAAGGACTAGCCACCTCACAGATACGCAGTATTTT. Translation: CASSLTLRTSHLTDTQYF.

J is TRBJ2-1 and V is TRBV5-1, with D perhaps given as TRBD1 or TRBD2 (6 bases each). This CDR3 spans 14 amino acids. V dropped 6 bases and J dropped 9 bases, with 19 bases sitting between them. Per the germline V gene, CDR1 is SGHRS and CDR2 is YFSETQ. CDR3 loop: CASNSRGPTVEQFF. The CDR3, as DNA: TGCGCCAGCAACTCTCGGGGGCCCACCGTTGAGCAGTTCTTC. The variable domain in full, completed from reference TRBV5-1 and TRBJ2-1, reads KAGVTQTPRYLIKTRGQQVTLSCSPISGHRSVSWYQQTPGQGLQFLFEYFSETQRNKGNFPGRFSGRQFSNSRSEMNVSTLELGDSALYLCASNSRGPTVEQFFGPGTRLTVL.

This clonotype showed up many times. The J gene is TRBJ2-5, the V gene TRBV29-1, with unresolved D. The germline gives CDR1 SQVTM, CDR2 ANQGSEA. The CDR3 has 11 amino acids. The ends were cut back, 6 bases at V and 5 bases at J, with 10 bases in the middle. The CDR3 DNA sequence: TGCAGCGTCGGATTGGGGGAGACCCAGTACTTC. Its protein is CSVGLGETQYF.